By share of the sample, the clone carrying this T cell receptor (beta chain) is medium-sized (0.01 to 0.1%). Its antigen is unidentified. The CDR3 totals 15 residues. Between the trimmed V and J ends, which lost 3 bases and 4 bases, there was a span of 15 bases. The germline V gene encodes CDR1 KGHSH and CDR2 LQKENI. Measured with immunoSEQ multiplex PCR; TCRdb has only the in-frame clones, and not every one. The sample lists some 78,000 clones, roughly 93% occurring once. The data are from a study of OX40 agonist ivuxolimab in advanced cancers. Findings of the study overall: CD4+ and CD8+ blood T cells expanded clonally by week 6 at 0.1 to 3.0 mg/kg.

The sequenced sample was CD4+ or CD8+ T cells sorted from blood, obtained in a trial of the OX40 agonist ivuxolimab. The rearrangement joins TRBV18 to TRBJ1-1; D is ambiguous. This sequence was found in an adult with an advanced solid tumor such as melanoma, head and neck, liver or kidney cancer. The CDR3 loop reads CASSPRTNLGTEAFF. As DNA, the CDR3 is TGTGCCAGCTCACCGCGGACCAACCTGGGCACTGAAGCTTTCTTT.